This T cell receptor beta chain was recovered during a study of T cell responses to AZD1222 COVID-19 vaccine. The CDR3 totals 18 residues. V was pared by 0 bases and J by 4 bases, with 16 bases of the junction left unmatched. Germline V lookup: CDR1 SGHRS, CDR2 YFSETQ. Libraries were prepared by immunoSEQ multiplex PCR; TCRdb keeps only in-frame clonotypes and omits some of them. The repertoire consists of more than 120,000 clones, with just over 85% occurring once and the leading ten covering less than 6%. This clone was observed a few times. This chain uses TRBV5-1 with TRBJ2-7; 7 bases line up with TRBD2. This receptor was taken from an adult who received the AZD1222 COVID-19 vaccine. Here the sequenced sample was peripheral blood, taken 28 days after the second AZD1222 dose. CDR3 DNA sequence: TGCGCCAGCAGCTTGGCCTCTCGACTAGCATCCTCCCCATACGAGCAGTACTTC. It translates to CASSLASRLASSPYEQYF.